These T cell receptor beta chains were read from a single sample in a study of blood T cells in healthy people across ages. In TCRdb, the 5' RACE reads were re-called with MiXCR into one record per CDR3 protein. In the table there are over 1,300,000 distinct CDR3 sequences, approximately 59% of which are singletons. Material: blood. These receptors were obtained from a man aged 18 to 29 in good health. The CDR3 runs from the conserved cysteine through the conserved F or W. The order of the fields is clone size, V gene, J gene, CDR3 protein. A clone size is listed for some rows: how often the clone was seen (once, few, many), or a class if it is expanded.

.	TRBV30	TRBJ2-3	CACGARTDTQYF
many	TRBV20-1	TRBJ2-2	CSALGRTGELFF
.	TRBV3-1	TRBJ1-2	CASSQGVEGDPNYGYTF
.	TRBV4-1	TRBJ2-5	CASSQDRKLGAFQYF
.	TRBV3-1	TRBJ1-6	CASSQDTGLNSPLHF
.	TRBV20-1	TRBJ2-5	CSARERGQPRQEYF
.	TRBV29-1	TRBJ2-5	CSVEAGAEPPLQETQYF
few	TRBV7-2	TRBJ2-7	CASSPSGGEQYF
.	TRBV6-5	TRBJ1-2	CASVVRDRLNYGYTF
.	TRBV4-2	TRBJ2-3	CASSLHPSSGAGDTQYF
once	TRBV4-3	TRBJ1-2	CASSHLRQGAQGYTF
once	TRBV10-3	TRBJ2-7	CAISEVSTSGNYNEQYF
.	TRBV6-5	TRBJ2-3	CASSHWTSYHTQYF
.	TRBV12-3/TRBV12-4	TRBJ2-2	CASSLPGLAGFSGELFF
.	TRBV20-1	TRBJ2-3	CSASPSGSTDTQYF
.	TRBV5-5	TRBJ2-6	CASSLTANVLTF
once	TRBV6-6	TRBJ1-1	CASSCGGEAFF
.	TRBV5-4	TRBJ2-5	CASTNDSRQETQYF
.	TRBV9	TRBJ1-2	CASSVEPTGSRGDGYTF
.	TRBV18	TRBJ1-2	CASSPSNSNYGYTF